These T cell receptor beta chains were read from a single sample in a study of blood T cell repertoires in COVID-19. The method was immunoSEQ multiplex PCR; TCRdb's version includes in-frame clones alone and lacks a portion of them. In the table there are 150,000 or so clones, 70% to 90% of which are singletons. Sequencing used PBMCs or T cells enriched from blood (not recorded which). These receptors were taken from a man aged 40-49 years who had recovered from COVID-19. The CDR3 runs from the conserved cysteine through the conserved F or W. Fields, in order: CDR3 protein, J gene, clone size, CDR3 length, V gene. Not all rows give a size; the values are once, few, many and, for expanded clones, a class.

CASSQDPFTSNQQFF TRBJ2-1 - 15 TRBV3-1/TRBV3-2
CASSSGTPNMNTEAFF TRBJ1-1 - 16 TRBV7-2
CASSLQALQGLAFF TRBJ1-1 - 14 TRBV5-1
CATHLSPDGGLGYTF TRBJ1-2 - 15 TRBV10-3
CASSQGIYTDTQYF TRBJ2-3 - 14 TRBV19
CASSGGTGPREPQHF TRBJ1-5 - 15 TRBV5-1
CASSLVVGGAGETQYF TRBJ2-5 - 16 TRBV5-8
CASSRGTGGNYGYTF TRBJ1-2 few 15 TRBV21-1
CASSRRGPVTDTQYF TRBJ2-3 once 15 TRBV4-1
CASSLTSVGETQYF TRBJ2-5 few 14 TRBV7-7
CASSQVSGGSGNTIYF TRBJ1-3 - 16 TRBV4-2
CASSPTGGETGYTF TRBJ1-2 - 14 TRBV5-6
CASSAQGNYGYTF TRBJ1-2 - 13 TRBV5-6
CASSRRQGPGELFF TRBJ2-2 - 14 TRBV7-2
CASSRRQGGTGELFF TRBJ2-2 - 15 TRBV11-2
CATSRAGGLSGNTIYF TRBJ1-3 - 16 TRBV15
CASSLTPGVIGELFF TRBJ2-2 - 15 TRBV7-6
CASSQVRQGNTGELFF TRBJ2-2 - 16 TRBV3-1/TRBV3-2
CASSQGTGLGYEQYF TRBJ2-7 many 15 TRBV3-1/TRBV3-2
CASSLAGTGKNTIYF TRBJ1-3 - 15 TRBV5-4
CASIIQPYEQYF TRBJ2-7 few 12 TRBV6-5
CATSDLLPRRVPTGETQYF TRBJ2-5 few 19 TRBV24-1
CASSWRGGDGTQYF TRBJ2-5 - 14 TRBV7-2
CASSEWRAGELFF TRBJ2-2 - 13 TRBV10-1
CASSQVVGTGTTFYEQYF TRBJ2-7 - 18 TRBV4-2
CASAGRADQPQHF TRBJ1-5 - 13 TRBV30
CASSSEGGVRPQETQYF TRBJ2-5 - 17 TRBV13
CASSYTGQRNTEAFF TRBJ1-1 - 15 TRBV5-5
CASSPQGVYQETQYF TRBJ2-5 - 15 TRBV7-6
CAWSQEQGPYGYTF TRBJ1-2 - 14 TRBV30
CASSLGDRGASTDTQYF TRBJ2-3 - 17 TRBV5-1
CAWRKTGVNYGYTF TRBJ1-2 once 14 TRBV30
CSVRDRVNSPLHF TRBJ1-6 - 13 TRBV29-1